This T cell receptor beta chain was captured in a study of T cell responses to AZD1222 COVID-19 vaccine. Broader study findings: Among AZD1222 vaccinees, only 5 or 6 were seropositive at baseline. Repertoire samples came only from after the peak T cell response. Spike-specific TCRs gained breadth and depth after people received two AZD1222 doses. Targeting of unmutated variant regions was reportedly seen in nearly half of spike-specific TCRs.

Regarding this clone: Its target is unknown.

Some clones are missing from TCRdb's copy, which holds only in-frame ones; the method was immunoSEQ multiplex PCR. The repertoire holds 130,000 to 150,000 clones, with about 90% as singletons. This clonotype was sampled from an adult who received the AZD1222 COVID-19 vaccine. The sample consisted of peripheral blood, taken 28 days after the second AZD1222 dose.

The CDR3 coding sequence is TGTGCCAGCAGCGACTACACCGGACAGGGAAGCACAGATACGCAGTATTTT. As protein: CASSDYTGQGSTDTQYF. The chain is built from TRBV11-3 and TRBJ2-3, with 8 positions matching TRBD1. The CDR3 loop spans 17 amino acids. Germline values: CDR1 SGHNT, CDR2 YENEEA. J lost 0 bases, V lost 5 bases, and 10 bases had no gene match.